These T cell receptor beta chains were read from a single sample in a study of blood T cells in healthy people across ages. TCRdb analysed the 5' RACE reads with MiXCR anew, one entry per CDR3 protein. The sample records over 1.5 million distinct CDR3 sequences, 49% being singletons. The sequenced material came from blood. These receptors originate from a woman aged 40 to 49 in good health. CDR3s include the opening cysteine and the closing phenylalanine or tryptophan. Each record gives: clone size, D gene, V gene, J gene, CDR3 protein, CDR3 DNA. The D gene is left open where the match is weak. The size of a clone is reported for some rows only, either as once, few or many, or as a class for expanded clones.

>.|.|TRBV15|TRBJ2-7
CATSQTTGLSYEQYF
TGTGCCACCAGCCAAACGACAGGTCTATCCTACGAGCAGTACTTC
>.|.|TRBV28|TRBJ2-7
CASSLRRTAPYEQYF
TGTGCCAGCAGTTTGAGGAGGACAGCGCCCTACGAGCAGTACTTC
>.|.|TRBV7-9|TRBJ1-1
CASSAWGPTEAFF
TGTGCCAGCAGCGCCTGGGGCCCCACTGAAGCTTTCTTT
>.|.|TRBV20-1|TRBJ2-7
CSAWTVDSYEQYF
TGCAGTGCGTGGACAGTCGATTCCTACGAGCAGTACTTC
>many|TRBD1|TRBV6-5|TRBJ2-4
CASRPTGVKNIQYF
TGTGCCAGCAGGCCCACAGGGGTCAAAAACATTCAGTACTTC
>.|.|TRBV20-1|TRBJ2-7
CSARQSGTPYEQYF
TGCAGTGCGCGGCAGTCGGGGACACCCTACGAGCAGTACTTC
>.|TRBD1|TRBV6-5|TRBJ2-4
CATRMDRLNIQYF
TGTGCCACCAGGATGGACAGGCTCAACATTCAGTACTTC
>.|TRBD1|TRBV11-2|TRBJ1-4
CASSPGTAEKLFF
TGTGCCAGCAGCCCCGGGACAGCGGAAAAACTGTTTTTT
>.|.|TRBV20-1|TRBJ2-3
CSAQLLDTQYF
TGCAGTGCCCAGCTCTTGGATACGCAGTATTTT
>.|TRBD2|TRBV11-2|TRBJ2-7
CASSSIGPSGGLYEQYF
TGTGCCAGCAGCTCCATAGGCCCTAGCGGGGGCCTCTACGAGCAGTACTTC
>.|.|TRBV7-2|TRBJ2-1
CASSLSRGQPYDEQFF
TGTGCCAGCAGCTTGAGCCGGGGCCAGCCCTACGATGAGCAGTTCTTC
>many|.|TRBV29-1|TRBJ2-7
CSVELPHPNYEQYF
TGCAGCGTTGAATTACCCCACCCCAACTACGAGCAGTACTTC
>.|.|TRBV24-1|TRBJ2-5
CATSDGPYETQYF
TGTGCCACCAGTGATGGGCCCTATGAGACCCAGTACTTC
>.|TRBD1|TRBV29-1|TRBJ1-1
CSVRGTGQGADTEAFF
TGCAGCGTGCGGGGGACCGGACAGGGGGCTGACACTGAAGCTTTCTTT
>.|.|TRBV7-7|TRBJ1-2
CASSLEIGGYTF
TGTGCTAGCAGCTTAGAAATCGGGGGCTACACCTTC
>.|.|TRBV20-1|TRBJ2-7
CSARGRWGASYEQYF
TGCAGTGCTAGAGGTCGGTGGGGGGCCTCCTACGAGCAGTACTTC
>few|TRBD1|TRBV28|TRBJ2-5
CASSSLTGDIQETQYF
TGTGCCAGCAGTTCGTTGACAGGGGACATCCAAGAGACCCAGTACTTC
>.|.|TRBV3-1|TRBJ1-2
CASSPTGTTWGYGYTF
TGTGCCAGCAGCCCCACAGGCACTACCTGGGGATATGGCTACACCTTC
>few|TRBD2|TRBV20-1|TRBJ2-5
CSAAPWRAGGEETQYF
TGCAGTGCCGCCCCTTGGAGAGCGGGGGGCGAAGAGACCCAGTACTTC
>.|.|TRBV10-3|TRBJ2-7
CAISESDTRSYEQYF
TGTGCCATCAGTGAGTCCGACACCCGCTCCTACGAGCAGTACTTC
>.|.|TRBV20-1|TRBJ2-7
CSARPGAYEQYF
TGCAGTGCTAGACCCGGGGCGTACGAGCAGTACTTC
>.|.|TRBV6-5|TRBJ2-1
CASSYYLSVGGPNNEQFF
TGTGCCAGCAGTTACTATCTGTCCGTGGGCGGACCTAACAATGAGCAGTTCTTC
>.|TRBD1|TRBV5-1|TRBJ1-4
CASSSMDRVDEGTTNEKLFF
TGCGCCAGCAGCTCAATGGACAGGGTAGACGAGGGGACAACTAATGAAAAACTGTTTTTT
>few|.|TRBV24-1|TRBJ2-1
CATSEGLGNNEQFF
TGTGCCACCAGTGAAGGTTTGGGAAATAATGAGCAGTTCTTC
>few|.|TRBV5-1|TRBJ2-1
CASRNRGDEQFF
TGCGCCAGCAGGAATAGGGGGGATGAGCAGTTCTTC
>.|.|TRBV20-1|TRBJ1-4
CSAETPATNEKLFF
TGCAGTGCTGAGACGCCTGCAACTAATGAAAAACTGTTTTTT
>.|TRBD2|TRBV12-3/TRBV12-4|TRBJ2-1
CASQAGGAYNEQFF
TGTGCCAGCCAGGCGGGGGGCGCCTACAATGAGCAGTTCTTC
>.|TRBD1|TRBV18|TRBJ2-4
CASSEATGSGIQYF
TGTGCCAGCTCAGAGGCGACAGGGTCGGGCATTCAGTACTTC
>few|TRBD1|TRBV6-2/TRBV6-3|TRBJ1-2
CASRYVGTGYDGYTF
TGTGCCAGCAGATACGTCGGGACAGGGTACGATGGCTACACCTTC
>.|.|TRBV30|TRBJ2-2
CAWYRDGELFF
TGTGCCTGGTACAGGGACGGGGAGCTGTTTTTT
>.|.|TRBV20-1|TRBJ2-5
CSARVEGRETQYF
TGCAGTGCTAGAGTTGAAGGGAGGGAGACCCAGTACTTC
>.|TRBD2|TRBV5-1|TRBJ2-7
CASRLERGAYEQYF
TGCGCCAGCCGTTTGGAGCGGGGAGCCTACGAGCAGTACTTC
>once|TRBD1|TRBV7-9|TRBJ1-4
CAGQGPQFEGAANEKLFF
TGTGCCGGACAGGGTCCCCAGTTTGAAGGCGCGGCTAATGAAAAACTGTTTTTT
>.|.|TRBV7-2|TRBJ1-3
CASSETVLSGNTIYF
TGTGCCAGCAGCGAAACAGTGCTTTCTGGAAACACCATATATTTT
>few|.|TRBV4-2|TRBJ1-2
CASSQGTLREGYTF
TGTGCCAGCAGCCAAGGGACCCTCCGTGAGGGCTACACCTTC
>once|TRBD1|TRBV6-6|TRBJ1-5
CASSQTAGGNNQPQHF
TGTGCCAGCAGTCAAACCGCAGGGGGAAACAATCAGCCCCAGCATTTT
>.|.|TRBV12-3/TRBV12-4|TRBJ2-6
CVSSFWESGANVLTF
TGTGTCAGCAGTTTTTGGGAGTCCGGGGCCAACGTCCTGACTTTC
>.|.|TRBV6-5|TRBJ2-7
CASTDLAYEQYF
TGTGCCAGCACGGACCTCGCCTACGAGCAGTACTTC
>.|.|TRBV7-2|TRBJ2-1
CASSLSRDVGFF
TGTGCCAGCAGCCTGAGCCGGGACGTAGGGTTCTTC
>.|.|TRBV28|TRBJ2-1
CASSFVEEIYNEQFF
TGTGCCAGCAGTTTCGTGGAGGAGATTTACAATGAGCAGTTCTTC
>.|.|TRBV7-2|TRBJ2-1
CASSLEAVRFGEQFF
TGTGCCAGCAGCTTAGAGGCGGTCAGGTTCGGGGAGCAGTTCTTC
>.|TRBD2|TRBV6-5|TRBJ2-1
CASSESGASYNEQFF
TGTGCCAGCAGTGAAAGCGGGGCCTCCTACAATGAGCAGTTCTTC
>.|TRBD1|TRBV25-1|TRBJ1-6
CASSEWTGKNSPLHF
TGTGCCAGCAGTGAATGGACAGGGAAAAATTCACCCCTCCACTTT
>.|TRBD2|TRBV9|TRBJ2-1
CASSSMGLAGGNEQFF
TGTGCCAGCAGCTCAATGGGGCTAGCGGGGGGGAATGAGCAGTTCTTC
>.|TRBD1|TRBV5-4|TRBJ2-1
CASSEGQGRVYEQFF
TGTGCCAGCAGCGAGGGACAGGGTCGGGTCTATGAGCAGTTCTTC
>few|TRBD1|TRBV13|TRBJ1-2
CASSLSQGDRTGGADGYTF
TGTGCCAGCAGCTTATCCCAAGGAGATCGGACAGGGGGTGCCGATGGCTACACCTTC
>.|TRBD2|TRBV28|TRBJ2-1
CASRPRITSDNEQFF
TGTGCCAGCAGGCCGAGGATTACTAGCGACAATGAGCAGTTCTTC
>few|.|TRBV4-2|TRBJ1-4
CASSPGRGKEKLFF
TGTGCCAGCAGCCCCGGCCGTGGTAAAGAAAAACTGTTTTTT
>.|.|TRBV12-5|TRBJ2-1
CASGWDGTPYNEQFF
TGTGCTAGTGGTTGGGACGGTACCCCCTACAATGAGCAGTTCTTC
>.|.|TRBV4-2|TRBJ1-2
CASSQGGIPGYTF
TGTGCCAGCAGCCAAGGGGGGATCCCTGGCTACACCTTC
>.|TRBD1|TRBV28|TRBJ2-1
CASSWRTGGADEQFF
TGTGCCAGCAGTTGGAGGACAGGGGGGGCGGATGAGCAGTTCTTC
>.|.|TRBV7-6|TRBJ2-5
CASSLGAGVAETQYF
TGTGCCAGCAGCTTAGGGGCAGGGGTGGCAGAGACCCAGTACTTC
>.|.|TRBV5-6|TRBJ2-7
CASSFGADTYEQYF
TGTGCCAGCAGCTTCGGGGCGGACACCTACGAGCAGTACTTC
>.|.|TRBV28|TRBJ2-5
CASSFDSREEETQYF
TGTGCCAGCAGTTTTGACAGCAGGGAGGAGGAGACCCAGTACTTC